This paragraph reports one T cell receptor (beta chain). Its antigen is unidentified. The data were taken from a study of T cell repertoires and HLA-DP antigens. Study in general: Two male donors and one female donor spanned ages 18-to-29 through 60-to-69. Pre-culture CD4+ samples used roughly 1,300 ng DNA versus roughly 200 ng for CD137+CD4+ sorts. Regarding the study as a whole: Against both alloantigens, CD137+ clonality was similar, 0.3 to 0.45.

This CDR3 has 13 residues. Germline CDR1 and CDR2: MNHEY and SMNVEV (reference sequence). Trimming took off 5 bases at V and 0 bases at J, with 7 bases between the two ends. The primer mix covered 54 TRBV segments and 13 TRBJ segments. Profiling relied on immunoSEQ multiplex PCR, and the TCRdb table lists in-frame clones only, not all of them. The sample includes 55,000 to 80,000 clones, around 80% of them seen just once. The clonotype comes from a man in his 60s in good health and CMV-seronegative. The genes are TRBV27 and TRBJ2-5; D remains unclear. The sequenced sample was CD4+ T cells from PBMCs. The CDR3 DNA reads as TGTGCCAGCAGTCCGTCGTACCAAGAGACCCAGTACTTC. Amino acid sequence: CASSPSYQETQYF.